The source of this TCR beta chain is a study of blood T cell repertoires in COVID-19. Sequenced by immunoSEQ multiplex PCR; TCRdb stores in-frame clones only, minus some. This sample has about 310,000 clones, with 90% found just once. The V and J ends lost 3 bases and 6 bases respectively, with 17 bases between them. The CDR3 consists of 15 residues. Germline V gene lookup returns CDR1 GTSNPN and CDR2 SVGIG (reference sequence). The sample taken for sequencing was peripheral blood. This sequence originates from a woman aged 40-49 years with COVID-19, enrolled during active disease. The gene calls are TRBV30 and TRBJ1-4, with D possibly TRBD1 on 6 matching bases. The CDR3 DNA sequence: TGTGCCTGGAGCTACCTCGGGACATCCCATGAAAAACTGTTTTTT. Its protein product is CAWSYLGTSHEKLFF.